This T cell receptor beta chain is drawn from a study of blood T cell repertoires in COVID-19. Study in general: There were acute and convalescent COVID-19 samples, and they came from the United States, Italy and Spain.

Sequencing was performed with immunoSEQ multiplex PCR; in TCRdb, only in-frame clones are kept and a portion is missing. Here the sample spans some 300,000 clones, roughly 87% being singletons. The clonotype was recovered from a man aged 18 to 35 with active or convalescent COVID-19. Sample: peripheral blood.

CDR3 coding DNA: TGCAGCGTTGATGAGGGGGTTCAATATGGCTACACCTTC. Translating it yields CSVDEGVQYGYTF. The chain carries TRBV29-1 and TRBJ1-2, with D possibly being TRBD1 (6 bases). V was cut by 3 bases and J by 5 bases, with 13 bases left in between. This CDR3 has 13 amino acids. Germline lookup yields CDR1 SQVTM and CDR2 ANQGSEA.